This TCR beta chain came from a study of T-cell reconstitution after alpha-beta-depleted transplantation in children. Whole-study results and caveats: Alpha-beta T cells about two months after transplant reportedly derived from several hundred expanded graft clones. At one year after transplant, newly produced T cells mostly accounted for T-cell counts and diversity.

In its sample, this clonotype was seen many times. The antigen is undetermined. Trimming shortened V by 3 bases and J by 8 bases, and 14 bases separated the two germline ends. The CDR3 has 14 amino acids. The library targeted TCRbeta and was prepared with unique molecular identifiers. MiXCR was run by TCRdb on the PCR reads, yielding one entry per CDR3 protein. The table lists about 300,000 distinct CDR3 sequences, around 7.3% of them singletons. Sequencing was performed on peripheral blood, taken 360 days after TCRalphabeta/CD19-depleted stem cell transplant. The rearrangement links TRBV12-3 or TRBV12-4 to TRBJ2-1; possibly TRBD1 for D (5 bases). This clonotype was sampled from a female patient aged 2-10 years who had a stem cell transplant for Fanconi anemia, so the T cells may come from the graft donor. The CDR3 DNA is TGTGCCAGCAGTTTTTTGGGGCCTATCCATGAGCAGTTCTTC. Translated, it gives CASSFLGPIHEQFF.